A selection of T cell receptor beta chains follows, all from one sample in a study of T cell changes during pregnancy in multiple sclerosis. The method was immunoSEQ multiplex PCR; TCRdb's version includes in-frame clones alone and lacks a portion of them. Here the sample spans 35,000 to 45,000 clones, about 90% being singletons. The source was peripheral blood, collected in the second trimester of pregnancy. Every receptor here comes from a female donor in good health, enrolled as a control in a pregnancy study. Each CDR3 is given with its conserved first and last residue. The D gene is left open where the match is weak. Not every row has a clone size; where given, it reads once, few, many or a size class.

d_call clone_size j_call v_call cdr3_aa cdr3_nt
NA NA TRBJ1-5 TRBV5-6 CASSLGHPGNQPQHF TGTGCCAGCAGTCTGGGACACCCTGGCAATCAGCCCCAGCATTTT
NA few TRBJ2-7 TRBV4-3 CASSQEAGYEQYF TGCGCCAGCAGCCAAGAGGCGGGGTACGAGCAGTACTTC
NA once TRBJ2-1 TRBV11-3 CASSFDSRGDEQFF TGTGCCAGCAGCTTCGACTCGAGAGGCGATGAGCAGTTCTTC
TRBD2 NA TRBJ2-3 TRBV9 CASSLGSGASPSTDTQYF TGTGCCAGCAGCCTCGGGAGCGGGGCGTCACCTAGCACAGATACGCAGTATTTT
TRBD1 NA TRBJ2-7 TRBV14 CASSRDRDSYEQYF TGTGCCAGCAGCCGGGACAGGGATTCCTACGAGCAGTACTTC
TRBD2 NA TRBJ2-7 TRBV9 CASSVASAPGGEQYF TGTGCCAGCAGCGTAGCTTCGGCACCGGGGGGCGAGCAGTACTTC
NA NA TRBJ1-6 TRBV18 CASSPGVRGSPLHF TGTGCCAGCTCACCGGGGGTCAGGGGTTCACCCCTCCACTTT
TRBD1 NA TRBJ1-2 TRBV5-6 CASSLMRDSRGYTF TGTGCCAGCAGCCTTATGAGGGACAGTCGGGGCTACACCTTC
NA NA TRBJ2-2 TRBV4-1 CASSLRAGTNTGELFF TGCGCCAGCAGCCTACGGGCGGGTACAAACACCGGGGAGCTGTTTTTT
NA NA TRBJ2-7 TRBV27 CASSLLAGASYEQYF TGTGCCAGCAGTTTATTGGCGGGGGCCTCCTACGAGCAGTACTTC
NA NA TRBJ2-2 TRBV7-8 CASRLGVRGFANTGELFF TGTGCCAGCAGACTTGGTGTTAGGGGATTCGCGAACACCGGGGAGCTGTTTTTT
NA NA TRBJ1-1 TRBV1 CTSYPPRDRVLRTEAFF TGCACCAGCTACCCGCCTAGGGACAGGGTGTTGAGGACTGAAGCTTTCTTT
TRBD1 NA TRBJ2-2 TRBV29-1 CSVRTGGNTGELFF TGCAGCGTGAGGACAGGAGGAAACACCGGGGAGCTGTTTTTT
TRBD1 NA TRBJ1-1 TRBV19 CASGAGTENTEAFF TGTGCCAGTGGCGCCGGGACAGAGAACACTGAAGCTTTCTTT
TRBD1 NA TRBJ1-2 TRBV13 CASSKNRGVVGYTF TGTGCCAGCAGCAAAAACAGGGGAGTGGTAGGCTACACCTTC
NA medium-sized TRBJ1-1 TRBV2 CASSESDTEAFF TGTGCCAGCAGTGAATCCGACACTGAAGCTTTCTTT
NA NA TRBJ1-5 TRBV18 CASSPWGGSNQPQHF TGTGCCAGCTCACCATGGGGGGGTAGCAATCAGCCCCAGCATTTT
TRBD1 NA TRBJ1-3 TRBV6-6 CASSSTGDSGNTIYF TGTGCCAGCAGTTCTACAGGGGACTCTGGAAACACCATATATTTT
NA once TRBJ2-3 TRBV5-1 CASSFGRESTDTQYF TGCGCCAGCAGCTTCGGTCGGGAGAGCACAGATACGCAGTATTTT
TRBD1 NA TRBJ1-1 TRBV29-1 CSVRGQLNTEAFF TGCAGCGTCCGGGGACAGCTGAACACTGAAGCTTTCTTT
TRBD2 NA TRBJ2-3 TRBV19 CASHSGGGYTQYF TGTGCCAGTCATAGCGGGGGGGGGTATACGCAGTATTTT
NA NA TRBJ1-1 TRBV7-9 CASSPGTPNTEAFF TGTGCCAGCAGTCCCGGGACACCAAACACTGAAGCTTTCTTT
TRBD1 NA TRBJ2-6 TRBV2 CASSPGGSGANVLTF TGTGCCAGCAGTCCAGGGGGTTCAGGGGCCAACGTCCTGACTTTC
NA NA TRBJ1-2 TRBV19 CASRPDKEGYGYTF TGTGCCAGTAGGCCAGACAAGGAGGGATATGGCTACACCTTC
NA NA TRBJ2-7 TRBV27 CASSFWGREYEQYF TGTGCCAGCAGTTTCTGGGGGCGCGAGTACGAGCAGTACTTC
TRBD1 NA TRBJ1-1 TRBV7-2 CASSTPDRYTEAFF TGTGCCAGCAGCACTCCGGACAGGTACACTGAAGCTTTCTTT
NA NA TRBJ2-7 TRBV7-7 CASSLSGSYEQYF TGTGCCAGCAGCTTAAGCGGTTCCTACGAGCAGTACTTC
TRBD1 NA TRBJ1-1 TRBV5-6 CASRRYRGGNTEAFF TGTGCCAGCAGACGTTACAGGGGGGGGAACACTGAAGCTTTCTTT
TRBD1 NA TRBJ1-1 TRBV28 CASSLGGWAFF TGTGCCAGCAGCCTAGGGGGCTGGGCTTTCTTT
TRBD2 few TRBJ2-3 TRBV5-1 CASSISIAGRRDTQYF TGCGCCAGCAGCATCAGTATAGCGGGAAGGAGGGATACGCAGTATTTT
NA NA TRBJ1-3 TRBV6-6 CASRISSSGNTIYF TGTGCCAGCAGAATATCCAGCTCTGGAAACACCATATATTTT
NA NA TRBJ2-5 TRBV10-3 CAISWEPGKTQYF TGTGCCATCAGCTGGGAACCCGGGAAGACCCAGTACTTC
NA NA TRBJ2-3 TRBV9 CASSGGRGGTDTQYF TGTGCCAGCAGCGGGGGCAGGGGCGGCACAGATACGCAGTATTTT
NA NA TRBJ1-2 TRBV15 CATSILAGPYGYTF TGTGCCACCAGCATTCTGGCGGGGCCCTATGGCTACACCTTC
NA NA TRBJ2-3 TRBV10-3 CATKQGTSDTQYF TGTGCCACGAAACAGGGTACCTCAGATACGCAGTATTTT
NA once TRBJ2-3 TRBV30 CAWSGSGIQYF TGTGCCTGGAGTGGGTCAGGCATCCAGTATTTT
TRBD1 many TRBJ1-5 TRBV6-1 CASSWTGGMDQPQHF TGTGCCAGCAGCTGGACAGGGGGCATGGATCAGCCCCAGCATTTT
TRBD1 once TRBJ1-5 TRBV19 CASQTWTGLLYSNQPQHF TGTGCCAGCCAGACATGGACAGGACTACTATATAGCAATCAGCCCCAGCATTTT
NA once TRBJ2-7 TRBV29-1 CSVIKGQPYEQYF TGCAGCGTTATTAAAGGACAGCCCTACGAGCAGTACTTC
TRBD1 once TRBJ2-2 TRBV6-5 CAAGWQGANTGELFF TGTGCCGCCGGTTGGCAGGGGGCTAACACCGGGGAGCTGTTTTTT
NA NA TRBJ1-6 TRBV6-1 CASRTSGLNSPLHF TGTGCCAGCAGGACCTCAGGGTTGAATTCACCCCTCCACTTT
NA NA TRBJ2-1 TRBV11-1 CASSQDWSYNEQFF TGTGCCAGCAGCCAAGACTGGTCGTACAATGAGCAGTTCTTC
TRBD1 NA TRBJ1-1 TRBV25-1 CASREQGADTEAFF TGTGCCAGCAGGGAGCAGGGGGCGGACACTGAAGCTTTCTTT
NA NA TRBJ1-2 TRBV12-2 CASRFHRRRPNYGYTF TGTGCAAGTCGCTTCCATCGGCGGAGACCTAACTATGGCTACACCTTC
TRBD2 NA TRBJ2-5 TRBV18 CASSLSPLRLAGVGETQYF TGTGCCAGCTCTCTCTCCCCTCTTCGACTAGCGGGAGTCGGAGAGACCCAGTACTTC
TRBD1 NA TRBJ1-2 TRBV19 CASSPGTGGLFYGYTF TGTGCCAGTAGTCCCGGGACAGGGGGTTTGTTCTATGGCTACACCTTC
NA NA TRBJ2-5 TRBV5-1 CASSFGSGETQYF TGCGCCAGCAGCTTTGGCAGCGGGGAGACCCAGTACTTC
TRBD1 NA TRBJ2-4 TRBV27 CASSSGQHKNIQYF TGTGCCAGCAGTTCGGGACAGCACAAAAACATTCAGTACTTC
NA NA TRBJ1-2 TRBV19 CASSMQGGGYTF TGTGCCAGTAGTATGCAGGGCGGTGGCTACACCTTC
TRBD1 NA TRBJ1-4 TRBV29-1 CSVGTAPGEKLFF TGCAGCGTCGGGACAGCCCCGGGGGAAAAACTGTTTTTT
NA NA TRBJ1-2 TRBV12-5 CASGLANYGYTF TGTGCTAGTGGTTTGGCGAACTATGGCTACACCTTC
TRBD1 NA TRBJ1-2 TRBV5-1 CASSLGPTGTYGYTF TGCGCCAGCAGCTTGGGTCCGACAGGGACCTATGGCTACACCTTC
NA NA TRBJ2-3 TRBV4-2 CASSQEGRAGSDTQYF TGTGCCAGCAGCCAAGAAGGGCGGGCGGGATCAGATACGCAGTATTTT
TRBD2 NA TRBJ2-2 TRBV30 CAWRLAANTGELFF TGTGCCTGGAGACTAGCGGCGAACACCGGGGAGCTGTTTTTT
TRBD2 NA TRBJ2-3 TRBV5-1 CASSLARGGTDTQYF TGCGCCAGCAGCTTGGCACGGGGGGGCACAGATACGCAGTATTTT
TRBD1 NA TRBJ1-2 TRBV5-1 CASSSGQGAIYGYTF TGCGCCAGCAGCTCGGGACAGGGGGCAATCTATGGCTACACCTTC